The clone carrying this T cell receptor beta chain is termed medium-sized. These data originate in a study of blood T cell repertoires in COVID-19. Across the study: Collection of acute and convalescent COVID-19 samples took place in the United States, Italy and Spain.

As processed by the authors: Amplification of reference gene primers was used by the study to estimate nucleated cell counts. The table came from immunoSEQ multiplex PCR; TCRdb's copy has only in-frame clones and leaves some out. V, J and clone size were drawn from that table, and D and trimming were deduced from the DNA. The profile shows approximately 72,000 clones, approximately 87% of them singletons. Germline CDR1 MNHEY, CDR2 SMNVEV (reference sequence). This CDR3 has 17 residues. The junction had 9 bases not matched to a gene; V was cut back by 6 bases and J by 0 bases. The sequence was collected from a woman of 80 years or more with acute or convalescent COVID-19. The chain employs TRBV27 and TRBJ1-5, with TRBD1 identical over 9 bases. The sample consisted of peripheral blood. The CDR3 region has the DNA TGTGCCAGCAGAACAGGGGGCAATGACAATAGCAATCAGCCCCAGCATTTT. Protein: CASRTGGNDNSNQPQHF.